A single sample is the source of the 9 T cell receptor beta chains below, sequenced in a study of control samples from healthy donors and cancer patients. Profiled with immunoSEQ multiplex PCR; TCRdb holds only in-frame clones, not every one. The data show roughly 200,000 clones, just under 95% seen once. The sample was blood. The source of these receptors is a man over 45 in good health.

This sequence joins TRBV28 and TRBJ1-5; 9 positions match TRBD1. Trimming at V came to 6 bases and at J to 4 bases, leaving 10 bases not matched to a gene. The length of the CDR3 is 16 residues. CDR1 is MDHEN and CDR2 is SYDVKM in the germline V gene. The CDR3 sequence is CASSPVFGTGNQPQHF. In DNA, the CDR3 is TGTGCCAGCAGCCCGGTATTCGGGACAGGGAATCAGCCCCAGCATTTT. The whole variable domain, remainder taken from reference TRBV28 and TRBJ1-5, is DVKVTQSSRYLVKRTGEKVFLECVQDMDHENMFWYRQDPGLGLRLIYFSYDVKMKEKGDIPEGYSVSREKKERFSLILESASTNQTSMYLCASSPVFGTGNQPQHFGDGTRLSIL.

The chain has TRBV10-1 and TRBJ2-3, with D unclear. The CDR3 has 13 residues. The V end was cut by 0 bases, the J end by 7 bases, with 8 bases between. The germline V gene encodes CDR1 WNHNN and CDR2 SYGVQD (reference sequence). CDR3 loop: CASSESQQNTQYF. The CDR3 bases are TGCGCCAGCAGTGAGTCACAACAAAATACGCAGTATTTT.

The CDR3 DNA reads TGTGCCAGCAGCTTAGTTGGTCCGGGGAACTATGGCTACACCTTC. Protein product: CASSLVGPGNYGYTF. V usage is TRBV7-8 and J usage is TRBJ1-2; the D is unclear. This CDR3 has 15 amino acids. CDR1 is SGHVS and CDR2 is FQNEAQ in the germline V gene. The V end lost 1 base, the J end lost 2 bases, and 11 bases lay between the germline ends.

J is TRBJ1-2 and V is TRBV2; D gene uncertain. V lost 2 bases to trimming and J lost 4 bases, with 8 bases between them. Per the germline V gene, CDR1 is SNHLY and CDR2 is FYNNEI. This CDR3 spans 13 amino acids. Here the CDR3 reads CASSETTLYGYTF. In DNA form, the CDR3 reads TGTGCCAGCAGTGAAACGACCCTCTATGGCTACACCTTC.

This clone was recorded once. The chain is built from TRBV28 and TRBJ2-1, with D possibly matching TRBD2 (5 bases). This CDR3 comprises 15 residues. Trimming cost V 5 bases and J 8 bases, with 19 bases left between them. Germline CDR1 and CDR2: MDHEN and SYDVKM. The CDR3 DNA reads TGTGCCAGCAGTCCACCTCCAGCGGTTACCCATGAGCAGTTCTTC. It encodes CASSPPPAVTHEQFF. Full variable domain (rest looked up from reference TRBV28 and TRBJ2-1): DVKVTQSSRYLVKRTGEKVFLECVQDMDHENMFWYRQDPGLGLRLIYFSYDVKMKEKGDIPEGYSVSREKKERFSLILESASTNQTSMYLCASSPPPAVTHEQFFGPGTRLTVL.

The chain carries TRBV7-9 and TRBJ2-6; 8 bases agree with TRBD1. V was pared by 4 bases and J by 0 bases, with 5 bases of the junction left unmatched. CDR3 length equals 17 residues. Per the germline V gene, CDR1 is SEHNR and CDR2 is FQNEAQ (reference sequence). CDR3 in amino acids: CASSWTGHLSGANVLTF. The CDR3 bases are TGTGCCAGCAGCTGGACAGGGCATCTCTCTGGGGCCAACGTCCTGACTTTC. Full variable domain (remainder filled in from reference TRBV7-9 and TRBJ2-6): DTGVSQNPRHKITKRGQNVTFRCDPISEHNRLYWYRQTLGQGPEFLTYFQNEAQLEKSRLLSDRFSAERPKGSFSTLEIQRTEQGDSAMYLCASSWTGHLSGANVLTFGAGSRLTVL.

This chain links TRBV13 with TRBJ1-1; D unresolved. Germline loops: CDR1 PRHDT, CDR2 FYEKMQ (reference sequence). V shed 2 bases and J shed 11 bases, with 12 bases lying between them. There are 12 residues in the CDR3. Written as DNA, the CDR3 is TGTGCCAGCAGCTTAACCGGAACCCACGCTTTCTTT. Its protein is CASSLTGTHAFF.

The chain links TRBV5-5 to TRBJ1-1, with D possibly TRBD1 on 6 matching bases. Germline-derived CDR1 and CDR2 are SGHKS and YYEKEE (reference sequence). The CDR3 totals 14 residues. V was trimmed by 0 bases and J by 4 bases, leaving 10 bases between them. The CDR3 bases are TGTGCCAGCAGCTTGGGGGGGCGCGGCACTGAAGCTTTCTTT. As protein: CASSLGGRGTEAFF.

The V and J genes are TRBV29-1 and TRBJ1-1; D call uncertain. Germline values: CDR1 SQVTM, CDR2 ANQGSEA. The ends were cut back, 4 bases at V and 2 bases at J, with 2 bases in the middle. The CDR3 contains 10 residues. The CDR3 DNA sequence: TGCAGCGTTGCTAACACTGAAGCTTTCTTT. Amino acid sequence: CSVANTEAFF.